The TCR beta chain under discussion was sequenced for a study of T cell changes during pregnancy in multiple sclerosis. With V trimmed by 0 bases and J by 1 base, 8 bases remained unmatched. CDR1 and CDR2 (germline): SGHNT, YYREEE (reference sequence). The CDR3 is 18 amino acids. The repertoire was sequenced with immunoSEQ multiplex PCR; TCRdb's copy has only in-frame clones and lacks some. The sample carries roughly 93,000 clones, 85% to 95% recorded once. This TCR was sampled from a female donor in good health, enrolled as a control in a pregnancy study. This chain uses TRBV5-4 with TRBJ2-3; TRBD2 agrees at 10 bases. The source material was peripheral blood, sampled in the first trimester of pregnancy. CDR3 in amino acids: CASSLGLAGETRTDTQYF. The CDR3 DNA is TGTGCCAGCAGCTTGGGTCTAGCGGGGGAAACTCGCACAGATACGCAGTATTTT.